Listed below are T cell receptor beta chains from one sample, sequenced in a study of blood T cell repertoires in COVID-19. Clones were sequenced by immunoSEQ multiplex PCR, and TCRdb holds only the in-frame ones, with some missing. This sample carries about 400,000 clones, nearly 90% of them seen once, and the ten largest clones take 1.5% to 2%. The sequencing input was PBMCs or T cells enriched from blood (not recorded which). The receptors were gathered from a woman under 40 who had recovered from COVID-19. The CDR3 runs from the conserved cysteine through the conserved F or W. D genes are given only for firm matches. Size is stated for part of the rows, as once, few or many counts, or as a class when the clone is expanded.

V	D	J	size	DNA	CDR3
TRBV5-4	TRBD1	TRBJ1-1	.	TGTGCCAGCAGCAACCCAGGGGGCTCCACTGAAGCTTTCTTT	CASSNPGGSTEAFF
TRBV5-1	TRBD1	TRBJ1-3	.	TGCGCCAGCAGCTCGACAGGGGCGTCTGGAAACACCATATATTTT	CASSSTGASGNTIYF
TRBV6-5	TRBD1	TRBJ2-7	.	TGTGCCAGCATTAAACAGGGGGACGAGCAGTACTTC	CASIKQGDEQYF
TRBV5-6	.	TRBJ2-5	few	TGTGCCAGCAGCCCCCAATTCCAAGAGACCCAGTACTTC	CASSPQFQETQYF
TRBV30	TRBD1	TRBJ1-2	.	TGTGCCTGGAGTGTTTCCCTTAGACAGGGGACTGGCGGCTACACCTTC	CAWSVSLRQGTGGYTF
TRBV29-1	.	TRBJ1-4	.	TGCAGCGTTGAGGAGGGTTATGAAAAACTGTTTTTT	CSVEEGYEKLFF
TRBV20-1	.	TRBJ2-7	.	TGCAGTGCTAATCGGGAGCGGGAGCAGTACTTC	CSANREREQYF
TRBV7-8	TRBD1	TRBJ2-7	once	TGTGCCAGCATCCAACGGAGGGACAGGAGAGACGAGCAGTACTTC	CASIQRRDRRDEQYF
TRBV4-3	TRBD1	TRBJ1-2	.	TGCGCCAGCAGCCGAGCGGGGGACAGGGAGGGCTACACCTTC	CASSRAGDREGYTF
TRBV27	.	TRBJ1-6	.	TGTGCCAGTGGGGGGTCACCCCTCCACTTT	CASGGSPLHF
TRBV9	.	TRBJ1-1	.	TGTGCCAGCAGCGTGGAGAATGGTGGCACTGAAGCTTTCTTT	CASSVENGGTEAFF
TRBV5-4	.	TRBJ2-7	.	TGTGCCAGCAGCTTGGGGACTTTTAGCTCCTACGAGCAGTACTTC	CASSLGTFSSYEQYF
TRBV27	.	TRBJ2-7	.	TGTGCCAGCAGTCCTGTAGTCCCCAGGGCAGGGGAGGGCTACGAGCAGTACTTC	CASSPVVPRAGEGYEQYF
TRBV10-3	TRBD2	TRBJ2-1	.	TGTGCCATCTCTTTGGGCGGGGGGGGCTACAATGAGCAGTTCTTC	CAISLGGGGYNEQFF
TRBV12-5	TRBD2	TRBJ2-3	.	TGTGCTAGTGGGCCCCCGACTAGCGGGGCGGGGGATACGCAGTATTTT	CASGPPTSGAGDTQYF
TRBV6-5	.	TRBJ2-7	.	TGTGCCAGCAAGGCCGGGAAGACCTACGAGCAGTACTTC	CASKAGKTYEQYF
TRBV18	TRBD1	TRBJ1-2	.	TGTGCCAGCTCACACAACGGACAGGGAACTCGCTATGGCTACACCTTC	CASSHNGQGTRYGYTF
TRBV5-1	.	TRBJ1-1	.	TGCGCCAGCAGCCGGGAGACACTCTTGAACACTGAAGCTTTCTTT	CASSRETLLNTEAFF
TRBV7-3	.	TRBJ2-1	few	TGTGCCAGCAGCTTGATATTCCCGAGCTCCTACAATGAGCAGTTCTTC	CASSLIFPSSYNEQFF
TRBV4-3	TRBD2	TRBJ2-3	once	TGCGCCAGCAGCCAAGGGATGAGGACTAGGGACGTCTCAGATACGCAGTATTTT	CASSQGMRTRDVSDTQYF
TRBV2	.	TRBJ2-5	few	TGTGCCAGCAGTGAAGGCGGGGACAGAGAGACCCAGTACTTC	CASSEGGDRETQYF
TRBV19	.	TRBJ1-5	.	TGTGCCAGTACTCGGGGTAGCAATCAGCCCCAGCATTTT	CASTRGSNQPQHF
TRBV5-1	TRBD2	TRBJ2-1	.	TGCGCCAGCAGCTTGGTGCTAGCGGGAGGCTACTACAATGAGCAGTTCTTC	CASSLVLAGGYYNEQFF
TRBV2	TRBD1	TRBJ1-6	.	TGTGCCGACAGGGCTGGGCGTAATTCACCCCTCCACTTT	CADRAGRNSPLHF
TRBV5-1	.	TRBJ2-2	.	TGCGCCAGCAGCTTGGCCTTGGAGGGTGCAGCCGGGGAGCTGTTTTTT	CASSLALEGAAGELFF
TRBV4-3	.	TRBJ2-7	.	TGCGCCAGCAGCCAAGAAGTCTGGCCCGGCGGAGAGCAGTACTTC	CASSQEVWPGGEQYF
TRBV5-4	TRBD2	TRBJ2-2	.	TGTGCCAGCAGCCCGGGTGGGGGGGCGAACACCGGGGAGCTGTTTTTT	CASSPGGGANTGELFF
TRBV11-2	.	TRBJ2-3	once	TGTGCCAGCAGCTTAGACGCCGTTACTGTCACAGATACGCAGTATTTT	CASSLDAVTVTDTQYF
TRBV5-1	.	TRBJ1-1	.	TGCGCCAGCACCCCCGGGTCGGCGAACACTGAAGCTTTCTTT	CASTPGSANTEAFF